Many counts were recorded for the clone carrying this TCR beta chain. V lost 4 bases to trimming and J lost 4 bases, with 7 bases between them. The CDR3 length is 13 residues. Germline lookup yields CDR1 SGHVS and CDR2 FQNEAQ. Separate cDNA molecules each had unique molecular identifiers attached to them. In TCRdb, the 5' RACE reads were re-called with MiXCR into one record per CDR3 protein. The table records 20,000 to 30,000 distinct CDR3 sequences, about 4% of them present only once. The data derive from a study of early T cells in non-severe SARS-CoV-2 infection. This clonotype was obtained from an adult who was a healthcare worker with PCR-confirmed SARS-CoV-2 infection or an uninfected control (not recorded which). Sequenced material: whole blood. This chain connects TRBV7-8 to TRBJ2-2, with D hard to call. The CDR3 DNA is TGTGCCAGCAGCTATCAGTTCACCGGGGAGCTGTTTTTT. Protein: CASSYQFTGELFF.